The clone carrying this T cell receptor (beta chain) was seen many times. The antigen is unknown. Amplified TCR beta CDR3 regions came from RNA transcripts. HTBI primers drove first-round RT-PCR of the TCR CDR3. TCRdb used MiXCR to reprocess the multiplex PCR reads, holding one entry per CDR3 protein. The data contain a few hundred thousand distinct CDR3 sequences, roughly 14% of them seen just once; the ten biggest clones take up roughly 6.6%. This entry is derived from a study of T cells in Graves' hyperthyroidism and ophthalmopathy. Investigators excluded patients with uncontrolled infection, other autoimmune disease, pregnancy or lactation. CDR3 size: 15 residues. The germline CDR1 and CDR2 sequences are SEHNR and FQNEAQ (reference sequence). V shed 10 bases, J shed 0 bases, and the junction held 10 bases outside the gene matches. Overall study results and limits: Prediction of ophthalmopathy progression came a median about 6 months pre-onset.

The specimen sequenced was blood. The V call is TRBV7-9, the J call TRBJ2-3, with 7 bases identical to TRBD2. The receptor's source is a woman aged 25 to 45 with Graves' hyperthyroidism. CDR3 sequence (DNA): TGTGCCACGTCTTGGGCTAGCGGAAGCACAGATACGCAGTATTTT. As protein: CATSWASGSTDTQYF.